This record looks at one T cell receptor (beta chain) sequence and its context. No antigen is known for it. This record belongs to a study of shared clonotypes between healthy human individuals. Findings of the study overall: Naive CD4 clonotypes overlapped across several donors at around 4.7%. The authors sampled blood alone, and tissue repertoires likely differ. When compared with the clonotypes that were shared by all four sorted-subset donors, the non-shared clonotypes turned out to have lower generation probabilities.

Profiling relied on immunoSEQ multiplex PCR, and the TCRdb table lists in-frame clones only, not all of them. The profile shows 2 million to 2.5 million clones, around 90% of them singletons. CDR1 and CDR2 (germline): MNHEY, SMNVEV (reference sequence). The CDR3 covers 15 residues. The trim removed 1 base at V and 5 bases at J, leaving 6 bases unmatched. The chain employs TRBV27 and TRBJ2-5; 8 nucleotides line up with TRBD2. The specimen was naive CD4+ T cells from PBMCs. Noted subset: CD45RA+ positively selected. The sequence came from a man younger than 35 in good health. Some clones in this sample may be carry-over from other donors' samples. CDR3 region: CASSLLVAGRETQYF. The CDR3 DNA follows: TGTGCCAGCAGTTTATTAGTAGCGGGACGGGAGACCCAGTACTTC.